The rows below give T cell receptor beta chains drawn from one sample of a study of metastatic and nonmetastatic thyroid tumors. TCRdb reanalyzed the PCR reads with MiXCR. The table has around 31,000 clones, 25% to 30% seen once. The sequencing input was blood. The receptors come from a female donor with papillary thyroid cancer or a benign thyroid nodule (not recorded which). Some clones in this sample may be carry-over from other donors' samples. Both conserved end residues are trimmed from each CDR3. A D gene is named only where the DNA matches it firmly.

D,V,CDR3
-,TRBV9,ASSGGANVLT
TRBD1,TRBV6-1,ASSSGQGHSGNTIY
-,TRBV20-1,SAPHWTGDNQPQH
-,TRBV12-3/TRBV12-4,ASSFIPSPGEQY
-,TRBV28,ASSLRIGELF
-,TRBV12-3/TRBV12-4,ASSWSYEQY
-,TRBV6-2/TRBV6-3,ASSYRIQLHNSPLH
-,TRBV5-1,ASSLVGELGTQY
TRBD1,TRBV6-5,ASSYWTGGNTEAF
-,TRBV7-8,ASSPRGRGELF
TRBD1,TRBV18,ASSPPGTGALYEQY
-,TRBV5-1,ASSLGPPGTGNTIY